This TCR beta chain originates from a study of control samples from healthy donors and cancer patients. This CDR3 spans 15 amino acids. With 7 bases clipped from V and 7 bases from J, the junction kept 13 bases outside the gene matches. CDR1 and CDR2 from the germline V gene are MNHNS and SASEGT. The repertoire was sequenced with immunoSEQ multiplex PCR; TCRdb's copy has only in-frame clones and lacks some. The sample records about 120,000 clones, 85% to 95% being singletons. The receptor was derived from a man at least 80 years old with head and neck cancer. Sequencing used PBMCs. The rearrangement joins TRBV6-1 to TRBJ1-5; 7 nucleotides align to TRBD1. CDR3 protein: CASNTGTVINQPQHF. In DNA, the CDR3 is TGTGCCAGCAACACCGGGACAGTTATTAACCAGCCCCAGCATTTT.